These 22 T cell receptor beta chains were sequenced from one sample in a study of blood T cell repertoires in COVID-19. Sequencing was performed with immunoSEQ multiplex PCR; in TCRdb, only in-frame clones are kept and a portion is missing. Found here are some 170,000 clones, about 79% of them singletons; the top ten hold around 15%. Sequencing was performed on PBMCs or T cells enriched from blood (not recorded which). Receptors were obtained from a man aged 50 or older who had recovered from COVID-19.

The chain combines TRBV5-4 with TRBJ2-7; 11 nucleotides align to TRBD1. The trim removed 5 bases at V and 6 bases at J, leaving 10 bases unmatched. Per the germline V gene, CDR1 is SGHNT and CDR2 is YYREEE (reference sequence). The CDR3 runs to 15 residues. The CDR3 region has the DNA TGTGCCAGCAGATCTGGACAGGGGGCTTCACGCGAGCAGTACTTC. Amino acid sequence: CASRSGQGASREQYF.

The V call is TRBV20-1, the J call TRBJ2-7, with D maybe TRBD1 (5 bases). The length of the CDR3 is 12 residues. Germline V gene data show CDR1 as DFQATT and CDR2 as SNEGSKA (reference sequence). Trimming stripped 3 bases from V and 3 bases from J, with 9 bases between. In DNA form, the CDR3 reads TGCAGTGCTAGTCAGGGATACTACGAGCAGTACTTC. It codes for CSASQGYYEQYF.

Comments on this clone: The junction and the germline gene differ at one end; a read error may be behind it. This chain joins TRBV14 and TRBJ2-7; unclear D gene. This CDR3 comprises 14 residues. Germline CDR1 is SGHDN and CDR2 is FVKESK. CDR3 sequence reads: CVSSQDLVQNEQYF. The CDR3 nucleotides are TGTGTCAGCAGCCAAGATTTAGTCCAAAACGAGCAGTACTTC.

This clone occurred once. This chain uses TRBV9 with TRBJ1-1, with D perhaps TRBD1 (6 bases). In germline, CDR1 is SGDLS, CDR2 YYNGEE. Trimming stripped 2 bases from V and 7 bases from J, with 9 bases between. There are 12 residues in the CDR3. The CDR3: CASSVLTGEAFF. The DNA for the CDR3 is TGTGCCAGCAGCGTCCTGACAGGTGAAGCTTTCTTT.

V and J are TRBV5-8 and TRBJ1-3; D is uncertain. The V gene lost 2 bases and the J gene lost 0 bases, with 12 bases spanning the gap. The germline V gene encodes CDR1 SGHTS and CDR2 YDEGEE. The length of the CDR3 is 16 residues. In DNA form, the CDR3 reads TGTGCCAGCAGCTTAGGTAGCATTTCCTCTGGAAACACCATATATTTT. This codes for CASSLGSISSGNTIYF. The complete variable domain, with remaining parts taken from reference TRBV5-8 and TRBJ1-3, reads EAGVTQSPTHLIKTRGQQATLRCSPISGHTSVYWYQQALGLGLQFLLWYDEGEERNRGNFPPRFSGRQFPNYSSELNVNALELEDSALYLCASSLGSISSGNTIYFGEGSWLTVV.

The chain joins TRBV18 to TRBJ2-1, with 8 bases that match TRBD2. From germline, CDR1 is KGHSH and CDR2 LQKENI. Unmatched junction bases numbered 6, after V lost 8 bases and J lost 0 bases. The CDR3 loop spans 15 amino acids. The CDR3 nucleotides are TGTGCCAGCCCCCGGGGGGGCCCCTCCTACAATGAGCAGTTCTTC. It specifies CASPRGGPSYNEQFF.

This chain uses TRBV23-1 with TRBJ2-3; the D gene is possibly TRBD1 (6 bases). TRBV23-1 is given ORF status, its function remaining uncertain. Trimming took 5 bases from V and 1 from J, leaving 10 bases between them. The CDR3 spans 14 residues. The CDR3, as DNA: TGCGCCAGCAGTTGCAGGGGCTGCACAGATACGCAGTATTTT. Its translation: CASSCRGCTDTQYF.

The chain joins TRBV15 to TRBJ1-1; 10 nucleotides match TRBD1. This CDR3 contains 15 residues. After removal of 5 bases from V and 3 bases from J, the junction contained 6 bases not matched to a gene. From germline, CDR1 is LNHNV and CDR2 YYDKDF (reference sequence). In DNA, the CDR3 is TGTGCCACCAGCGGTGAGACAGGGGGCCACACTGAAGCTTTCTTT. Translating it yields CATSGETGGHTEAFF.

The chain couples TRBV2 to TRBJ2-3; D remains ambiguous. The germline CDR1 and CDR2 sequences are SNHLY and FYNNEI. V lost 5 bases, J lost 2 bases, and 5 bases lay in between. The CDR3 runs 12 residues. CDR3 coding DNA: TGTGCCAGCAGTCCAGACACAGATACGCAGTATTTT. Translation: CASSPDTDTQYF.

The chain joins TRBV28 to TRBJ1-5; D call uncertain. Trimming removed 2 bases at V and 3 bases at J, with 11 bases between. Germline V gene sequence: CDR1 MDHEN, CDR2 SYDVKM. This CDR3 spans 15 amino acids. The CDR3 spells CASSLGQTFNQPQHF. For the CDR3, the DNA is TGTGCCAGCAGTTTAGGCCAGACTTTCAATCAGCCCCAGCATTTT.

The genes are TRBV3-1 (or the pseudogene TRBV3-2) and TRBJ1-5; tentatively, D is TRBD1 (5 bases). CDR3 length: 15 amino acids. CDR1 is LGHDT, CDR2 YNNKEL, per germline (reference sequence). V lost 5 bases and J 1 base, leaving 12 bases between the germline ends. CDR3 protein: CASSDSGGSNQPQHF. CDR3 sequence (DNA): TGTGCCAGCAGCGACAGTGGGGGGAGCAATCAGCCCCAGCATTTT.

This chain uses TRBV18 with TRBJ2-5, with TRBD2 as a possible D gene (5 bases). Trimming shortened V by 2 bases and J by 10 bases, and 26 bases separated the two germline ends. The CDR3 is 17 residues long. Germline V lookup: CDR1 KGHSH, CDR2 LQKENI. The CDR3: CASSPFIEAAGPGIQYF. In DNA, the CDR3 is TGTGCCAGCTCACCATTCATAGAAGCGGCGGGCCCGGGGATCCAGTACTTC.

The J gene is TRBJ1-1, the V gene TRBV11-1, with D tentatively TRBD1 (6 bases). CDR3 size: 13 residues. Germline assignment: CDR1 SGHAT and CDR2 FQDESV (reference sequence). Deletions cut 2 bases from V and 5 bases from J, with 9 bases between. In DNA, the CDR3 is TGTGCCAGCAGCTTATACAGGGAAACTGAAGCTTTCTTT. Protein: CASSLYRETEAFF.

V is TRBV13 and J is TRBJ2-5, with TRBD1 matching over 11 bases. In germline, CDR1 is PRHDT, CDR2 FYEKMQ (reference sequence). The ends lost 5 bases at V and 5 bases at J; junction bases unmatched: 4. This CDR3 is 14 amino acids long. The CDR3, as DNA: TGTGCCAGCAGCCGGGACAGGGGGATGGAGACCCAGTACTTC. It specifies CASSRDRGMETQYF.

This clone was counted a single time. The chain carries TRBV24-1 and TRBJ2-3, with 8 bases lining up with TRBD1. This CDR3 contains 15 residues. J lost 2 bases, V lost 3 bases, and 3 bases had no gene match. In germline, CDR1 is KGHDR, CDR2 SFDVKD. The CDR3 is CATSDRTGHTDTQYF. The CDR3 DNA reads TGTGCCACCAGTGATCGGACAGGGCACACAGATACGCAGTATTTT.

The chain employs TRBV19 and TRBJ1-5; 8 bases line up with TRBD1. The trim removed 7 bases at V and 3 bases at J, leaving 8 bases unmatched. The CDR3 spans 15 residues. CDR1 and CDR2 (germline): LNHDA, SQIVND (reference sequence). For the CDR3, the DNA is TGTGCCAGTACGAAGGACAGGGATTTCAATCAGCCCCAGCATTTT. Translating it yields CASTKDRDFNQPQHF.

The V and J genes are TRBV30 and TRBJ1-3; 12 nucleotides match TRBD1. The ends lost 3 bases at V and 0 bases at J; junction bases unmatched: 9. CDR3 length equals 18 residues. Per the germline V gene, CDR1 is GTSNPN and CDR2 is SVGIG (reference sequence). In DNA, the CDR3 is TGTGCCTGGAGGGACTGGGGACAGGGGGCGAACTCTGGAAACACCATATATTTT. Amino acid sequence: CAWRDWGQGANSGNTIYF.

V usage is TRBV5-1 and J usage is TRBJ2-2; the D gene is possibly TRBD1 (5 bases). Germline assignment: CDR1 SGHRS and CDR2 YFSETQ. V was trimmed by 0 bases and J by 2 bases, leaving 14 bases between them. This CDR3 spans 17 amino acids. The chain's CDR3 is CASSLVVGVGNTGELFF. For the CDR3, the DNA is TGCGCCAGCAGCTTGGTCGTAGGGGTTGGCAACACCGGGGAGCTGTTTTTT.

The CDR3 loop reads CASSLGGGEEPQHF. DNA for the CDR3: TGCGCCAGCAGCTTGGGAGGGGGCGAAGAGCCCCAGCATTTT. This chain joins TRBV5-1 and TRBJ1-5; 7 nucleotides align to TRBD1. Germline V gives CDR1 SGHRS, CDR2 YFSETQ. CDR3 length: 14 amino acids. V lost 0 bases to trimming and J lost 8 bases; unmatched junction nucleotides: 5.

The V and J genes are TRBV9 and TRBJ1-1; D perhaps matches TRBD1 (5 bases). In germline, CDR1 is SGDLS, CDR2 YYNGEE. The CDR3 has 15 amino acids. V was pared by 0 bases and J by 0 bases, with 9 bases between. CDR3 DNA: TGTGCCAGCAGCGTAGCTGGACAAATGAACACTGAAGCTTTCTTT. Amino acid sequence: CASSVAGQMNTEAFF.

The CDR3, as DNA: TGTGCCAGCAGCCCACAGGGGGAAGAAAGGGCCTGGCAGTACTTC. The encoded protein is CASSPQGEERAWQYF. The rearrangement uses TRBV3-1 (or the pseudogene TRBV3-2) and TRBJ2-7; TRBD1 aligns across 8 bases. CDR1 LGHDT and CDR2 YNNKEL come from the germline V gene (reference sequence). The CDR3 has 15 amino acids. V shed 4 bases and J 9 bases; nucleotides not matched to a gene: 14.

This rearrangement joins TRBV9 to TRBJ2-7, with TRBD1 identical over 7 bases. Looked up from germline, CDR1 is SGDLS and CDR2 is YYNGEE. V trimming: 4 bases; J trimming: 2 bases; junction bases outside the gene matches: 6. The CDR3 runs 14 residues. The CDR3 DNA follows: TGTGCCAGCAGCCGCACAGGGGCCCCCTACGAGCAGTACTTC. Its translation: CASSRTGAPYEQYF.